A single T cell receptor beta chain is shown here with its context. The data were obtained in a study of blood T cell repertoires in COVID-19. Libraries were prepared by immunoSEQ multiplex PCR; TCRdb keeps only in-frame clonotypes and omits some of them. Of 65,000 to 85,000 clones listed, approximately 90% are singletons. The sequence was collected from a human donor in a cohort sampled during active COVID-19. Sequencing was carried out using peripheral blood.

The CDR3 bases are TGTGCCAGCAGCGTAGACGACACGGGGTACGAGCAGTACTTC. Encoded protein: CASSVDDTGYEQYF. This chain connects TRBV9 to TRBJ2-7, with a weak D call TRBD2 (5 bases). There are 14 residues in the CDR3. Germline V gene data show CDR1 as SGDLS and CDR2 as YYNGEE. V was shortened by 0 bases and J by 4 bases, with 11 bases between the two germline ends.